This T cell receptor beta chain was sequenced for a study of PD-1 blockade in classical Hodgkin lymphoma. There was relapse after autologous stem cell transplantation in every patient, and there was variation in brentuximab vedotin exposure. From germline, CDR1 is SNHLY and CDR2 FYNNEI. The CDR3 loop spans 13 amino acids. V lost 0 bases to trimming and J lost 7 bases, with 6 bases between them. This clone turned up a few times. The assay was immunoSEQ multiplex PCR, and TCRdb's table has in-frame clones only and misses some. The sample yields 45,000 to 50,000 clones, around 80% seen once. The receptor was derived from a human donor with classical Hodgkin lymphoma. Sequenced here: peripheral blood mononuclear cells (PBMCs), sampled before the second cycle of nivolumab. The V call is TRBV2, the J call TRBJ2-2; the D is unclear. CDR3 bases: TGTGCCAGCAGTGAAGCGGGGTACGGGGAGCTGTTTTTT. Amino acid sequence: CASSEAGYGELFF.